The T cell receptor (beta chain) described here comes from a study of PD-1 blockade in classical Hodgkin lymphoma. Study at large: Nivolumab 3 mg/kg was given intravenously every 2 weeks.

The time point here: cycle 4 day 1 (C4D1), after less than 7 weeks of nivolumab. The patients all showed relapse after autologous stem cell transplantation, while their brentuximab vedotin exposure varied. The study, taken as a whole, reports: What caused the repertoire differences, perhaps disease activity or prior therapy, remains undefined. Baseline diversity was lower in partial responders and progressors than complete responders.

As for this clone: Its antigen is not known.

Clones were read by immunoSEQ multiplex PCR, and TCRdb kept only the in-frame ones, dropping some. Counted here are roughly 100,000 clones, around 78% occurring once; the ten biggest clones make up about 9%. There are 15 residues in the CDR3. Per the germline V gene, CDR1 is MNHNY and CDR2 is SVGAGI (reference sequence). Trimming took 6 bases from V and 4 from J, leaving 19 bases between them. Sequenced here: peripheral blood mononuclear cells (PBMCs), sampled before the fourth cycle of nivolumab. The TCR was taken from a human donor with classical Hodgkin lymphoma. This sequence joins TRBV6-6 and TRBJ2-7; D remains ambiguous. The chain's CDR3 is CASRPPRRTAYEQYF. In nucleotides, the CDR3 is TGTGCCAGCAGACCTCCCCGGCGGACCGCTTACGAGCAGTACTTC.